The TCR beta chain described here comes from a study of shared clonotypes between healthy human individuals (dated by TCRdb to the early 2020s). With respect to the entire study: A couple of women and three men aged 18 to 49 years were included in the cohort. Per donor, three plates each were used for CD4 naive and CD4 memory, two for CD8 naive, and one for CD8 memory. To estimate repertoire size and how much clonotypes are shared between individuals, the study performed deep sequencing of blood TCR repertoires from a handful of healthy adults. Different laboratories and diverse techniques were used to prepare libraries and sequence TCR repertoires, to increase sequencing depth and limit assay-specific biases. Leukapheresis yielded between about 0.85 and 10 billion PBMCs per donor.

The sample holds a few counts of this clone. The target of this receptor is not known. No base quality information exists; no much larger clone differs at one position. Results and caveats for the whole study, not just this receptor: Because the study included a small number of donors, the genetic and exposure-history diversity represented was limited. Pairwise subsampling led to the expectation that sequencing depth would affect the degree of clonotype sharing among donors. Naive subsets generally had larger estimated clonotype richness than memory subsets. Higher generation probabilities were observed for clonotypes shared by all four sorted-subset donors than for non-shared clonotypes. Rarefaction of sorted-subset datasets indicated incomplete sequencing despite the large sequencing depth. When a handful of donors were compared, the shared fraction of clonotypes was 5% to 6.5% for naive CD4, roughly 3.3% for naive CD8, 2% to 2.5% for memory CD4, and 0.4% for memory CD8. Sampling was restricted to blood, and TCR repertoires in tissue are likely to differ from TCR repertoires in blood.

Using the deep immunoSEQ assay, multiplex PCR amplified TCR CDR3 regions from genomic DNA. Extracted genomic DNA from each cell subset was spread evenly across all wells of several immunoSEQ 96-well plates, with each plate serving as a replicate. Each replicate PCR for sorted subsets received about 220 ng genomic DNA, equal to roughly 33,000 T cell genomes. The purified libraries were quantified using a Qubit 3.0 fluorometer, sized with a Bioanalyzer 2100, and then quantified again using the KAPA Library Quantification kit. Each immunoSEQ 96-well plate was sequenced on its own single-read 150-cycle Illumina NextSeq 550 flow cell. The authors' analysis ran thus. The immunoSEQ output contained only junctional sequences without quality scores, so filtering could not match that applied to full-length reads. Sequences were annotated with PyIR, a Python wrapper for IgBLAST v1.9, and V/J genes and CDR3 were assigned using IMGT germline references. Any read was removed if the V/J assignment was weak (E-value above 1e-6), the CDR3 was missing, or the read contained stop codons, out-of-frame junctions, or ambiguous translated residues. V3J clonotypes were defined as sequences sharing an identical inferred V gene, J gene, and CDR3 amino acid sequence. To compute the percentage overlap between repertoires, the number of shared unique clonotypes was divided by the size of the smaller repertoire. Richness of each repertoire was evaluated using RTK rarefaction, the Chao1 estimator, and Recon v2.1 estimates of unobserved clonotypes. Generation probabilities were computed with OLGA for all TCRbeta clonotypes obtained by the gDNA method from four donors. Drawn from immuneACCESS, this table holds only the in-frame rearrangements with V and J called that TCRdb kept. Clones are partly lost; checked studies trace under half to an unresolved V gene and leave the rest unexplained. V, J and clone size derive from that table, while D and trimming were established from the DNA sequence. This sample is represented by some 2,500,000 clones; approximately 90% of them were singletons. The top ten constitute around 0.35% of the sample.

Healthy HIV-negative adults with no recently reported acute infections or vaccinations were included as donors. Every donor was a Caucasian adult living in Nashville, Tennessee, USA. CD4+ T cells were enriched through magnetic negative selection, after which naive cells were positively selected on CD45RA and the remaining negative fraction served as the memory subset. Blood was collected by leukapheresis, and PBMCs were isolated by Ficoll-Histopaque density gradient centrifugation and then cryopreserved in liquid nitrogen vapor phase. Analytical flow cytometry was used to check the purity and quantity of every magnetically sorted T cell population. Genomic DNA was isolated from each sorted fraction and quantified by UV absorbance on a Nanodrop 2000c. The CDR3 has 16 amino acids, counting the end cysteine and phenylalanine. The DNA shown is the 48-base CDR3, in frame from base 1.

The rearrangement joined TRBV1 to TRBJ2-5; TRBD2 reflects the table's D call only, with no check against the DNA. TRBV1 is marked as a pseudogene. Sequencing was done on a sample of naive CD4+ T cells from PBMCs. In the paper's terms, the cell subset or site label means: CD45RA+ positively selected. The clonotype comes from a man between 18 and 35 years old in good health. Some clones in this sample may be carry-over from other donors' samples. The nucleotide sequence is given as TGCACCAGCAGCCATGAAGTAGCGGGGGGGCAAGAGACCCAGTACTTC. This codes for CTSSHEVAGGQETQYF.